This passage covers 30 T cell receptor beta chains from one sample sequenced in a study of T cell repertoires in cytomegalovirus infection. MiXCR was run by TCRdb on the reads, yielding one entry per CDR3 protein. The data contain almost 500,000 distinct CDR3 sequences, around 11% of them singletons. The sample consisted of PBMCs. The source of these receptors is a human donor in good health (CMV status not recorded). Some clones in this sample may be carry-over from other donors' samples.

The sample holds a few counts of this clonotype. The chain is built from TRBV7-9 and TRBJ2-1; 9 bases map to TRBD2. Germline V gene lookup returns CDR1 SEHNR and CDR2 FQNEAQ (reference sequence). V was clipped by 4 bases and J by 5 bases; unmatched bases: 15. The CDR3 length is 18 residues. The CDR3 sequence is CASSSKTSVAGDHNEQFF. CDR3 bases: TGTGCCAGCAGCTCGAAAACAAGCGTAGCGGGGGACCACAATGAGCAGTTCTTC.

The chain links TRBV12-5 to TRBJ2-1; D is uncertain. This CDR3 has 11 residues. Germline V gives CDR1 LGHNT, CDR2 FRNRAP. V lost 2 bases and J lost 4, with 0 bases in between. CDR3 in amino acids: CASGLYNEQFF. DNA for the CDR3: TGTGCTAGTGGTTTGTACAATGAGCAGTTCTTC.

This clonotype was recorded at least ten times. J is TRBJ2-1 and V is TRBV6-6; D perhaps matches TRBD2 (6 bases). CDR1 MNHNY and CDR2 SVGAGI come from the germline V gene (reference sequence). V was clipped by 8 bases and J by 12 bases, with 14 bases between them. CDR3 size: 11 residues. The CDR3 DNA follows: TGTGCCAGCTCGGGGGTCCCCGGGCAGTTCTTC. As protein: CASSGVPGQFF.

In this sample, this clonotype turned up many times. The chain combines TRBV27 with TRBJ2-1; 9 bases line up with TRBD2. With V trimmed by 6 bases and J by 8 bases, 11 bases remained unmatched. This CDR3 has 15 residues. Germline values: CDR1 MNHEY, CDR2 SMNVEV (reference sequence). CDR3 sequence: CASSPRGGRGDEQFF. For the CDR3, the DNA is TGTGCCAGCAGCCCCCGGGGCGGGAGGGGCGATGAGCAGTTCTTC.

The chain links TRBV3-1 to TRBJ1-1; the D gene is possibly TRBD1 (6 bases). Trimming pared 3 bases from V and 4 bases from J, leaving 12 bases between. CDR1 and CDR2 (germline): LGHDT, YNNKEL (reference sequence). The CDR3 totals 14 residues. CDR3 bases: TGTGCCAGCAGCCATCGGGGGCTGGGCACTGAAGCTTTCTTT. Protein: CASSHRGLGTEAFF.

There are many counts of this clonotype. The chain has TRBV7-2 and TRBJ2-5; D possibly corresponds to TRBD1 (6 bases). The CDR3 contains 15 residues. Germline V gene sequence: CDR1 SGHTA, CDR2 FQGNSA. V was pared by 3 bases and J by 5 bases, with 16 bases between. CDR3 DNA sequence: TGTGCCAGCAGCTTCTGGGGACACCTCGGGGAGACCCAGTACTTC. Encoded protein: CASSFWGHLGETQYF.

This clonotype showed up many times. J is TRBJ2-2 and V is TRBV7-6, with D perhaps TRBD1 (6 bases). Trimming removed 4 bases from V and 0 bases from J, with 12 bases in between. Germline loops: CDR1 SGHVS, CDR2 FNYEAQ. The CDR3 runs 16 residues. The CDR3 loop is CASSYVGGTNTGELFF. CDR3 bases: TGTGCCAGCAGCTACGTAGGGGGAACGAACACCGGGGAGCTGTTTTTT.

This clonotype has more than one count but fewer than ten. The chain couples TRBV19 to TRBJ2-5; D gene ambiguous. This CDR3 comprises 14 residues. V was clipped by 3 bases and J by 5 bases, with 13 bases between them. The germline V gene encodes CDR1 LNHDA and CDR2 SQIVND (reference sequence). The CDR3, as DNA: TGTGCCAGTAGTATCCTCGGGCTGGCGGAGACCCAGTACTTC. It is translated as CASSILGLAETQYF. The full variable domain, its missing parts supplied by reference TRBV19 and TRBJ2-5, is DGGITQSPKYLFRKEGQNVTLSCEQNLNHDAMYWYRQDPGQGLRLIYYSQIVNDFQKGDIAEGYSVSREKKESFPLTVTSAQKNPTAFYLCASSILGLAETQYFGPGTRLLVL.

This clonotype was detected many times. The CDR3 DNA reads as TGCAGTGCTAGTGCCGGGACAGGGGAGGTCGAGCAGTACTTC. It specifies CSASAGTGEVEQYF. V and J are TRBV20-1 and TRBJ2-7; 10 bases fit TRBD1. This CDR3 spans 14 amino acids. Per germline, CDR1 DFQATT and CDR2 SNEGSKA (reference sequence). The V gene end was trimmed by 3 bases and the J gene end by 6 bases; junction bases not matched to a gene: 8.

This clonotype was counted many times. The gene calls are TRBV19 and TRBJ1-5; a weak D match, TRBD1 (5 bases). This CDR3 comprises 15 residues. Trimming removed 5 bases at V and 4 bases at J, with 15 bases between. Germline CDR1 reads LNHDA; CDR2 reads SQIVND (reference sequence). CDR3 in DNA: TGTGCCAGTAGTCCCCGACTGGACAATAATCAGCCCCAGCATTTT. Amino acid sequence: CASSPRLDNNQPQHF. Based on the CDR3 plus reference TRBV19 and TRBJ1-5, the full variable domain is DGGITQSPKYLFRKEGQNVTLSCEQNLNHDAMYWYRQDPGQGLRLIYYSQIVNDFQKGDIAEGYSVSREKKESFPLTVTSAQKNPTAFYLCASSPRLDNNQPQHFGDGTRLSIL.

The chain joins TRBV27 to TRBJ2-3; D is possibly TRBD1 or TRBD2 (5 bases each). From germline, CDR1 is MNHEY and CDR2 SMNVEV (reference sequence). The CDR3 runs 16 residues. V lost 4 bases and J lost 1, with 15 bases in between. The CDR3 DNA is TGTGCCAGCAGTTCCTCCGGACTCAGGGGCACAGATACGCAGTATTTT. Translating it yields CASSSSGLRGTDTQYF.

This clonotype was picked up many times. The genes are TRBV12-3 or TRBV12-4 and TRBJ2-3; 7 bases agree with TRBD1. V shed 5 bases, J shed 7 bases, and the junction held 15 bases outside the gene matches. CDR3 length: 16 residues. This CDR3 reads CASSLQTPGTANTQYF. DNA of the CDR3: TGTGCCAGCAGTCTCCAAACCCCCGGGACAGCCAATACGCAGTATTTT.

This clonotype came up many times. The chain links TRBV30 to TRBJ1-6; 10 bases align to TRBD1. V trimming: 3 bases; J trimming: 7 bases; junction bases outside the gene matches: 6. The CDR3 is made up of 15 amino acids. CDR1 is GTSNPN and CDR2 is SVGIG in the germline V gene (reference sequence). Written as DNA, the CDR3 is TGTGCCTGGAGCAGGCCGGGACAGGGGAATTCACCCCTCCACTTT. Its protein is CAWSRPGQGNSPLHF.

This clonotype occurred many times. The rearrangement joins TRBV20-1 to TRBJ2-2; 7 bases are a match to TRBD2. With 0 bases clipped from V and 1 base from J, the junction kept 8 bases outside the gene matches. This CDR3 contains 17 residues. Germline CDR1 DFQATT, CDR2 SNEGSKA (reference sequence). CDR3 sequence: CSARDAGPSGNTGELFF. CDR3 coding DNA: TGCAGTGCTAGAGATGCGGGGCCTAGCGGGAACACCGGGGAGCTGTTTTTT.

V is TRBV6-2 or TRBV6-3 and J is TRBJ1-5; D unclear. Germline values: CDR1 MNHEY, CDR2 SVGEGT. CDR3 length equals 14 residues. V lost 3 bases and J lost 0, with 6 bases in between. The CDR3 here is CASSYLDSNQPQHF. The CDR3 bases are TGTGCCAGCAGTTATCTAGATAGCAATCAGCCCCAGCATTTT.

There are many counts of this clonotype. The CDR3 DNA follows: TGTGCCAGCAGTTTGTCGAGGGGGCATAATTCACCCCTCCACTTT. It codes for CASSLSRGHNSPLHF. V usage is TRBV27 and J usage is TRBJ1-6; TRBD1 matches at 7 bases. V lost 3 bases and J lost 5; bases outside the gene matches: 4. Per germline, CDR1 MNHEY and CDR2 SMNVEV (reference sequence). This CDR3 region has 15 residues.

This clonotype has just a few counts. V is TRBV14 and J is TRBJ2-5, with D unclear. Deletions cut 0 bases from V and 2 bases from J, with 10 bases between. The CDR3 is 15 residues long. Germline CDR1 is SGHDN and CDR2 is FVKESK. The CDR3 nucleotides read TGTGCCAGCAGCCAAGATCTCGGCAGTCAAGAGACCCAGTACTTC. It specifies CASSQDLGSQETQYF.

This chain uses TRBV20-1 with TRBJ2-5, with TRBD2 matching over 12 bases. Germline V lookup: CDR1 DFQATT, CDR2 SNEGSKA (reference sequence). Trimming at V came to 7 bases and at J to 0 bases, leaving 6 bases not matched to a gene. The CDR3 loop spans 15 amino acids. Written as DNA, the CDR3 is TGCAGTGAAATTAGGACTAGCGGGAACCAAGAGACCCAGTACTTC. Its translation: CSEIRTSGNQETQYF.

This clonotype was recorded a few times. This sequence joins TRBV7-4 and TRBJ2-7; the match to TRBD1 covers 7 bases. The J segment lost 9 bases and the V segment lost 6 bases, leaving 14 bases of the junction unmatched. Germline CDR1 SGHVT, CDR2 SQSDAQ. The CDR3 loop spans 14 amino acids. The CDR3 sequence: CASSADRPYVGQYF. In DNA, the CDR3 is TGTGCCAGCAGTGCGGACAGGCCTTATGTTGGGCAGTACTTC.

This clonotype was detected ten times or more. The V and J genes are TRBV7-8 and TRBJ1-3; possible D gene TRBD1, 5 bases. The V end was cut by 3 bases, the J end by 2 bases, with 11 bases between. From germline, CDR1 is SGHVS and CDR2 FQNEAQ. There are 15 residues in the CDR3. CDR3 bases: TGTGCCAGCAGCTTTACAGGAGGAGCTGGAAACACCATATATTTT. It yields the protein CASSFTGGAGNTIYF.

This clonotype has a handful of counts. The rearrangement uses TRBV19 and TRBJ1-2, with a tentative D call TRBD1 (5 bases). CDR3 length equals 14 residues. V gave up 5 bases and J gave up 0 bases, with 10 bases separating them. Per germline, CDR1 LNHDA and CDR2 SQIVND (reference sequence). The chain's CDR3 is CASSGDGTNYGYTF. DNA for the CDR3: TGTGCCAGTAGTGGGGACGGAACTAACTATGGCTACACCTTC.

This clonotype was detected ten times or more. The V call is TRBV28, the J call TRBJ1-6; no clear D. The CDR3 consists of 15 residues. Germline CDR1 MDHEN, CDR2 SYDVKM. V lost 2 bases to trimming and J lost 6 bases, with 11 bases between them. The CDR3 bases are TGTGCCAGCAGTTTAATTAGGACGGCTAATTCACCCCTCCACTTT. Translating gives CASSLIRTANSPLHF.

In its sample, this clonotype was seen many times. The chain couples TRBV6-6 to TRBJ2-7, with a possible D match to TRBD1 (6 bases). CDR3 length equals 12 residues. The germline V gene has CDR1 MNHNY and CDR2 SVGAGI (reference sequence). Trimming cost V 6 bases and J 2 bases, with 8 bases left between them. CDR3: CASRDSPYEQYF. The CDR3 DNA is TGTGCCAGCAGGGACAGCCCCTACGAGCAGTACTTC.

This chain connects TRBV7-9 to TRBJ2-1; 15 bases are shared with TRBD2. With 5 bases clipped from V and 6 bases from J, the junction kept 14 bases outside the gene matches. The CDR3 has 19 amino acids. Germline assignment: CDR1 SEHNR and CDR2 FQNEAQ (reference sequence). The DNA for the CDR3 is TGTGCCAGCAGCCCGCGGACTAGCGGGGGGGTTGATTCTTTCAATGAGCAGTTCTTC. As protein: CASSPRTSGGVDSFNEQFF.

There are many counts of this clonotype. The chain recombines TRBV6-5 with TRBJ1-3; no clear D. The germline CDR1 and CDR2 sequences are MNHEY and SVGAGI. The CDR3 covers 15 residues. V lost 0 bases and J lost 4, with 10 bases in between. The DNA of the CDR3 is TGTGCCAGCAGTTACTCATCGGGATCGGGAAACACCATATATTTT. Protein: CASSYSSGSGNTIYF.

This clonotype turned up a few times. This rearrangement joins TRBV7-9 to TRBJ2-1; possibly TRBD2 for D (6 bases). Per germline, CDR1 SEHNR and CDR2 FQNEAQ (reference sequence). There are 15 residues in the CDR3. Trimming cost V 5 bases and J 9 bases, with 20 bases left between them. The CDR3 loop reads CASSPGVAVDGEQFF. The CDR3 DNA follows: TGTGCCAGCAGCCCCGGGGTAGCGGTGGATGGTGAGCAGTTCTTC.

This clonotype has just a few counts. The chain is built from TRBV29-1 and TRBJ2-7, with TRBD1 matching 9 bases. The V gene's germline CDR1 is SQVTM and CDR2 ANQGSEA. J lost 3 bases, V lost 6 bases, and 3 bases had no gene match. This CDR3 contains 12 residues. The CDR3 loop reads CSVMDRGYEQYF. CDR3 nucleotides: TGCAGCGTGATGGACAGGGGCTACGAGCAGTACTTC.

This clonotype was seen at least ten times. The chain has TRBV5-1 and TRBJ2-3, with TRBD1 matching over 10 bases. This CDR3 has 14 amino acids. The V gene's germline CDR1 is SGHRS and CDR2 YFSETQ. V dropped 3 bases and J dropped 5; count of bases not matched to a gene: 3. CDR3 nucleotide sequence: TGCGCCAGCAGCTCGGGACAGGGGATAGATACGCAGTATTTT. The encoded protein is CASSSGQGIDTQYF.

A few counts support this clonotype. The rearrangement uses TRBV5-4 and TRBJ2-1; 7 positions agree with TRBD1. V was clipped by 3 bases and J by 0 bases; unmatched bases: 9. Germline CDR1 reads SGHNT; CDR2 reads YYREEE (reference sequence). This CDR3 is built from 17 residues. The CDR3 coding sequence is TGTGCCAGCAGCTATTCCTCGGGACAGTTCTCCTACAATGAGCAGTTCTTC. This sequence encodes CASSYSSGQFSYNEQFF. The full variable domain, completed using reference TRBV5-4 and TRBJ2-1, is ETGVTQSPTHLIKTRGQQVTLRCSSQSGHNTVSWYQQALGQGPQFIFQYYREEENGRGNFPPRFSGLQFPNYSSELNVNALELDDSALYLCASSYSSGQFSYNEQFFGPGTRLTVL.

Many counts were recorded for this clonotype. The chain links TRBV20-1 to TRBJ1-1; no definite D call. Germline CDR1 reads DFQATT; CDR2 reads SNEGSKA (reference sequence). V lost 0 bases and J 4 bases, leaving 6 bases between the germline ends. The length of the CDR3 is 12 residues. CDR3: CSARDGVTEAFF. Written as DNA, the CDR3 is TGCAGTGCTAGAGATGGGGTCACTGAAGCTTTCTTT.